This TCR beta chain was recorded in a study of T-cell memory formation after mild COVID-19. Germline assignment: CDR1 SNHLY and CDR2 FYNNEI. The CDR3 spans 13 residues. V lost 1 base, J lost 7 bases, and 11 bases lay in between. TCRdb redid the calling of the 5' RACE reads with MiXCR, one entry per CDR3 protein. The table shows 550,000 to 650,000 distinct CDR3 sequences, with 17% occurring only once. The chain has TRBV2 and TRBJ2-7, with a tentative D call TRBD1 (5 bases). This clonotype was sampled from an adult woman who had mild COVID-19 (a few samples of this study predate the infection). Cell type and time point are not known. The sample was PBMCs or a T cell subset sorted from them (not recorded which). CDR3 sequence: CASSEGQGREQYF. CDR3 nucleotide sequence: TGTGCCAGCAGTGAAGGTCAGGGCAGAGAGCAGTACTTC. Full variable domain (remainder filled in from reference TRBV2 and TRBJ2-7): EPEVTQTPSHQVTQMGQEVILRCVPISNHLYFYWYRQILGQKVEFLVSFYNNEISEKSEIFDDQFSVERPDGSNFTLKIRSTKLEDSAMYFCASSEGQGREQYFGPGTRLTVT.